This T cell receptor beta chain derives from a study of shared clonotypes between healthy human individuals. Sequencing used immunoSEQ multiplex PCR; TCRdb keeps in-frame clones, though not all of them. The sample shows approximately 2,300,000 clones, around 90% of them seen only once. Germline-derived CDR1 and CDR2 are MRHNA and SNTAGT. The CDR3 totals 13 residues. The germline V and J ends were trimmed by 6 bases and 2 bases, with 9 bases remaining between them. The receptor was derived from a man aged 18 to 30 in good health. Some clones in this sample may be carry-over from other donors' samples. The V gene is TRBV6-4, the J gene TRBJ2-3; a possible D gene is TRBD1 (6 bases). The sample consisted of naive CD4+ T cells from PBMCs. Sample subset: CD45RA+ positively selected. The CDR3 sequence is CASRRTVTDTQYF. CDR3 DNA: TGTGCCAGCAGAAGGACAGTCACAGATACGCAGTATTTT.